Below, 8 T cell receptor beta chains from the same sample are listed, as sequenced in a study of T cells in Graves' hyperthyroidism and ophthalmopathy. TCR beta CDR3 sequences were amplified from RNA transcripts. The HTBI primer set drove a first-round RT-PCR of the TCR CDR3. TCRdb reprocessed the multiplex PCR reads with MiXCR, giving one entry per CDR3 protein. The data hold 300,000 to 400,000 distinct CDR3 sequences, with about 20% observed a single time. The sequencing sample was made of blood. These receptors came from a woman between 45 and 65 years old with Graves' hyperthyroidism.

The rearrangement links TRBV29-1 to TRBJ2-2; 7 bases align to TRBD1. The CDR3 extends over 15 amino acids. CDR1 SQVTM and CDR2 ANQGSEA come from the germline V gene. Unmatched junction bases numbered 6, after V lost 4 bases and J lost 1 base. This chain's CDR3 is CSVGPDRQNTGELFF. The CDR3 nucleotides read TGCAGCGTTGGGCCGGACAGGCAGAACACCGGGGAGCTGTTTTTT.

A few counts support this clonotype. The chain carries TRBV5-1 and TRBJ2-2, with D perhaps matching TRBD1 or TRBD2 (5 bases each). This CDR3 region has 15 residues. Germline CDR1 SGHRS, CDR2 YFSETQ. Trimming cost V 4 bases and J 4 bases, with 14 bases left between them. The CDR3 protein is CASSISGTLTGELFF. CDR3 nucleotides: TGCGCCAGCAGCATTTCCGGGACGCTCACCGGGGAGCTGTTTTTT.

The chain carries TRBV14 and TRBJ2-1, with no clear D. CDR1 and CDR2 from the germline V gene are SGHDN and FVKESK. V was clipped by 4 bases and J by 0 bases, with 13 bases between them. CDR3 length equals 16 residues. The CDR3 nucleotides are TGTGCCAGCAGCCCCCGACTGGCTAGCTCCTACAATGAGCAGTTCTTC. Its protein product is CASSPRLASSYNEQFF. The full variable domain, its missing parts supplied by reference TRBV14 and TRBJ2-1, is EAGVTQFPSHSVIEKGQTVTLRCDPISGHDNLYWYRRVMGKEIKFLLHFVKESKQDESGMPNNRFLAERTGGTYSTLKVQPAELEDSGVYFCASSPRLASSYNEQFFGPGTRLTVL.

The genes are TRBV27 and TRBJ2-7, with D unresolved. CDR3 length: 13 residues. Germline CDR1 reads MNHEY; CDR2 reads SMNVEV (reference sequence). The germline V and J ends were trimmed by 4 bases and 2 bases, with 9 bases remaining between them. Here the CDR3 DNA reads TGTGCCAGCAGTTCCGGTGAGCCCTACGAGCAGTACTTC. Its protein product is CASSSGEPYEQYF.

This sequence joins TRBV4-1 and TRBJ2-2, with D uncertain. Trimming cost V 2 bases and J 8 bases, with 6 bases left between them. The CDR3 loop spans 12 amino acids. The germline V gene encodes CDR1 MGHRA and CDR2 YSYEKL. The CDR3: CASSQLGGELFF. The DNA for the CDR3 is TGCGCCAGCAGCCAATTGGGTGGGGAGCTGTTTTTT.

This sequence joins TRBV7-3 and TRBJ2-3; D call uncertain. The length of the CDR3 is 14 residues. Trimming removed 2 bases from V and 6 bases from J, with 12 bases in between. From germline, CDR1 is SGHTA and CDR2 FQGTGA. The CDR3 DNA sequence: TGTGCCAGCAGCTTAGTCGGTCTGCTTGATACGCAGTATTTT. Translated, it gives CASSLVGLLDTQYF.

The chain uses TRBV7-8 and TRBJ1-2; no firm D call. This CDR3 spans 14 amino acids. CDR1 and CDR2 (germline): SGHVS, FQNEAQ. V shed 5 bases and J shed 4 bases, with 14 bases lying between them. The DNA for the CDR3 is TGTGCCAGCAGCCGGAATGACGCTAGCTATGGCTACACCTTC. Translated, it gives CASSRNDASYGYTF.

This clonotype occurred a few times. The genes are TRBV20-1 and TRBJ2-5, with TRBD2 matching 8 bases. In germline, CDR1 is DFQATT, CDR2 SNEGSKA (reference sequence). CDR3 length: 12 residues. CDR3 residues: CSRAGAQETQYF. DNA of the CDR3: TGCAGCAGAGCGGGGGCCCAAGAGACCCAGTACTTC.